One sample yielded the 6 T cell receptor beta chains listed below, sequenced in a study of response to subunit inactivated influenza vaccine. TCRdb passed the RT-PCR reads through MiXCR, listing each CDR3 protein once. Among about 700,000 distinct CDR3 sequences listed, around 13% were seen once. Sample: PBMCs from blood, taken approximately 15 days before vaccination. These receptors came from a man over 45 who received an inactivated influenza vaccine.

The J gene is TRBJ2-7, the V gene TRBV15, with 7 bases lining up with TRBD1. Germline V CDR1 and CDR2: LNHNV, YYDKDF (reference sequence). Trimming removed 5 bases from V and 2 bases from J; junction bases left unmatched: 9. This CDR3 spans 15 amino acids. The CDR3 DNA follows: TGTGCCACCAGCGCTCGACGGACAGGTACCTACGAGCAGTACTTC. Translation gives CATSARRTGTYEQYF.

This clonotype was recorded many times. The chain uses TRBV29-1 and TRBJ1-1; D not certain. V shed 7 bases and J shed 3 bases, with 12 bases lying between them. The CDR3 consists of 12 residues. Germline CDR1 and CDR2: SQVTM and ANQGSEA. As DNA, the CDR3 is TGCAGCGCTGCAGACGGGGACACTGAAGCTTTCTTT. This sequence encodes CSAADGDTEAFF.

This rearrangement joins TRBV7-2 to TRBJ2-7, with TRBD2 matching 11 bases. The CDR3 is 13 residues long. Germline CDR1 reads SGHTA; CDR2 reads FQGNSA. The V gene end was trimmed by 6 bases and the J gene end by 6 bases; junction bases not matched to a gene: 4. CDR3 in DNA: TGTGCCAGCAGTACTAGCGGGAGTTTCGAGCAGTACTTC. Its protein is CASSTSGSFEQYF.

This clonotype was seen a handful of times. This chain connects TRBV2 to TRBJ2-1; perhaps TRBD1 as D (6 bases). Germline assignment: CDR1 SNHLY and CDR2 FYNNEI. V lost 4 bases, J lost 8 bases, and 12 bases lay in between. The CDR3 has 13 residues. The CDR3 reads CASSGTVPYEQFF. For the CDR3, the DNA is TGTGCCAGCAGTGGGACAGTTCCCTATGAGCAGTTCTTC.

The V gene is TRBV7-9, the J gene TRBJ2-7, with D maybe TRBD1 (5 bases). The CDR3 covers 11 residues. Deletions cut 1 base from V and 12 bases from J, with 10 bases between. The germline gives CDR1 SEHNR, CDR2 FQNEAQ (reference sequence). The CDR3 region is CASSLGAGPYF. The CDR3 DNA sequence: TGTGCCAGCAGCTTAGGGGCAGGGCCGTACTTC.

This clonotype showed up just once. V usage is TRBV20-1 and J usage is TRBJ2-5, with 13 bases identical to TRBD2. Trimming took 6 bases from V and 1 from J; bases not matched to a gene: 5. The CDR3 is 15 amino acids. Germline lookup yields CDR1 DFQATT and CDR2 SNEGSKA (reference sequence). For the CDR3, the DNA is TGCAGTGCCCAACGACTAGCGGGGGGCCAAGAGACCCAGTACTTC. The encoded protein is CSAQRLAGGQETQYF.